The 25 T cell receptor beta chains listed next were all sequenced from one sample in a study of cytomegalovirus exposure and HLA in healthy donors. Sequencing was performed with immunoSEQ multiplex PCR; in TCRdb, only in-frame clones are kept and a portion is missing. The repertoire holds 250,000 to 400,000 clones, with approximately 91% as singletons. Sequencing was done on a sample of PBMCs. Receptor source: a man younger than 40 in good health and CMV-seronegative.

The V and J genes are TRBV6-1 and TRBJ2-7; perhaps TRBD1 as D (6 bases). The CDR3 spans 15 residues. Germline CDR1 MNHNS, CDR2 SASEGT. V lost 0 bases and J lost 4, with 13 bases in between. CDR3 bases: TGTGCCAGCAGTGAAGCAAGACTTCAGGGGTACGAGCAGTACTTC. Its translation is CASSEARLQGYEQYF.

As for this clone: The sample has other DNA sequences that encode this CDR3 too. The chain joins TRBV18 to TRBJ2-2; 8 nucleotides align to TRBD1. The germline gives CDR1 KGHSH, CDR2 LQKENI. There are 15 residues in the CDR3. J lost 1 base, V lost 3 bases, and 1 base had no gene match. The DNA for the CDR3 is TGTGCCAGCTCACCTGGACAGGGGAACACCGGGGAGCTGTTTTTT. Its translation: CASSPGQGNTGELFF. The full variable domain, rest sourced from reference TRBV18 and TRBJ2-2, is NAGVMQNPRHLVRRRGQEARLRCSPMKGHSHVYWYRQLPEEGLKFMVYLQKENIIDESGMPKERFSAEFPKEGPSILRIQQVVRGDSAAYFCASSPGQGNTGELFFGEGSRLTVL.

The table lists this clone with a few counts. The chain combines TRBV6-4 with TRBJ2-5; 7 bases are a match to TRBD2. V lost 6 bases to trimming and J lost 1 base; unmatched junction nucleotides: 8. The CDR3 has 15 residues. Germline assignment: CDR1 MRHNA and CDR2 SNTAGT. The CDR3 protein is CASSENIAGQETQYF. CDR3 DNA sequence: TGTGCCAGCAGCGAGAATATAGCGGGCCAAGAGACCCAGTACTTC.

This clone showed up just once. The chain is built from TRBV5-1 and TRBJ2-3; 14 nucleotides align to TRBD2. This CDR3 spans 18 amino acids. The germline V gene encodes CDR1 SGHRS and CDR2 YFSETQ. V lost 2 bases and J lost 4; bases outside the gene matches: 9. The CDR3 here is CASSFTGTSGGGADTQYF. For the CDR3, the DNA is TGCGCCAGCAGCTTTACCGGGACTAGCGGGGGCGGGGCAGATACGCAGTATTTT.

The rearrangement uses TRBV18 and TRBJ2-1, with D perhaps matching TRBD2 (6 bases). The germline V and J ends were trimmed by 3 bases and 7 bases, with 13 bases remaining between them. CDR1 KGHSH and CDR2 LQKENI come from the germline V gene. The CDR3 extends over 14 amino acids. This chain's CDR3 is CASSPQAGNNEQFF. DNA for the CDR3: TGTGCCAGCTCACCTCAAGCGGGTAATAATGAGCAGTTCTTC.

V gene TRBV6-5 combines with J gene TRBJ1-4; the D is unclear. The CDR3 runs 15 residues. Germline V gene sequence: CDR1 MNHEY, CDR2 SVGAGI. V was cut by 2 bases and J by 9 bases, with 16 bases left in between. The DNA for the CDR3 is TGTGCCAGCAGTTACGGAGGCCTGGCACGGAAAAAACTGTTTTTT. This encodes CASSYGGLARKKLFF.

This clone was seen once. The gene calls are TRBV19 and TRBJ2-1; D gene unclear. This CDR3 is 15 amino acids long. V gave up 7 bases and J gave up 3 bases, with 16 bases separating them. Germline assignment: CDR1 LNHDA and CDR2 SQIVND (reference sequence). CDR3 sequence (DNA): TGTGCCAGTACTAGAATACTTGGAAACTACAATGAGCAGTTCTTC. Protein: CASTRILGNYNEQFF.

The rearrangement joins TRBV4-2 to TRBJ1-5; 8 positions agree with TRBD1. CDR1 and CDR2 from the germline V gene are LGHNA and YNFKEQ. This CDR3 spans 15 amino acids. V lost 0 bases to trimming and J lost 7 bases; unmatched junction nucleotides: 5. The CDR3 region has the DNA TGTGCCAGCAGCCAAGACGGGACAGGAGGACAGCCCCAGCATTTT. Its translation is CASSQDGTGGQPQHF.

The chain carries TRBV2 and TRBJ2-2; 7 bases line up with TRBD1. The ends lost 8 bases at V and 6 bases at J; junction bases unmatched: 9. This CDR3 region has 14 residues. CDR1 and CDR2 from the germline V gene are SNHLY and FYNNEI. The chain's CDR3 is CASLPDRVAGELFF. The CDR3 DNA reads as TGTGCCAGCCTGCCCGACAGGGTGGCCGGGGAGCTGTTTTTT.

V gene TRBV10-1 combines with J gene TRBJ1-1; 7 bases match TRBD1. Germline lookup yields CDR1 WNHNN and CDR2 SYGVQD (reference sequence). The CDR3 has 15 residues. V was pared by 6 bases and J by 4 bases, with 11 bases of the junction left unmatched. In DNA form, the CDR3 reads TGCGCCAGCAGCCCCCGTACAGGGGTTTTCACTGAAGCTTTCTTT. Translation: CASSPRTGVFTEAFF.

This clone appeared many times. The gene calls are TRBV6-5 and TRBJ1-2; no definite D call. This CDR3 has 14 amino acids. V was cut by 6 bases and J by 2 bases, with 13 bases left in between. Germline CDR1 and CDR2: MNHEY and SVGAGI. The CDR3 coding sequence is TGTGCCAGCAGACTAGGCACGGGGAACTATGGCTACACCTTC. Its protein product is CASRLGTGNYGYTF.

This chain uses TRBV5-5 with TRBJ1-2; D is unresolved. V dropped 0 bases and J dropped 4 bases, with 10 bases sitting between them. Looked up from germline, CDR1 is SGHKS and CDR2 is YYEKEE (reference sequence). There are 14 residues in the CDR3. The CDR3 protein is CASSLATTPYGYTF. The CDR3 bases are TGTGCCAGCAGCTTGGCCACGACACCCTATGGCTACACCTTC.

This clone was recorded once. The chain joins TRBV5-1 to TRBJ2-2; perhaps TRBD1 as D (6 bases). Deletions cut 4 bases from V and 3 bases from J, with 10 bases between. Germline-derived CDR1 and CDR2 are SGHRS and YFSETQ. The CDR3 consists of 14 residues. The CDR3 here is CASSLRTDTGELFF. CDR3 DNA sequence: TGCGCCAGCAGCCTCAGGACAGACACCGGGGAGCTGTTTTTT.

The gene calls are TRBV9 and TRBJ1-2; D unclear. The CDR3 consists of 15 residues. V was shortened by 0 bases and J by 4 bases, with 13 bases between the two germline ends. The germline CDR1 and CDR2 sequences are SGDLS and YYNGEE. For the CDR3, the DNA is TGTGCCAGCAGCGTAGGAGAATACCTCGGCTATGGCTACACCTTC. It yields the protein CASSVGEYLGYGYTF.

The chain uses TRBV5-1 and TRBJ1-5, with 8 positions matching TRBD1. Germline-derived CDR1 and CDR2 are SGHRS and YFSETQ. The CDR3 loop spans 15 amino acids. V dropped 4 bases and J dropped 4; count of bases not matched to a gene: 7. CDR3 coding DNA: TGCGCCAGCAGCACCACAGGGGGAAGAAATCAGCCCCAGCATTTT. Protein: CASSTTGGRNQPQHF.

The chain has TRBV4-3 and TRBJ1-5; D might be TRBD1 (6 bases). The CDR3 has 16 residues. Between the trimmed V and J ends, which lost 4 bases and 7 bases, there was a span of 20 bases. From germline, CDR1 is LGHNA and CDR2 YSLEER. CDR3 protein: CASSRRYRDEGQPQHF. DNA of the CDR3: TGCGCCAGCAGCCGAAGATACAGGGACGAGGGGCAGCCCCAGCATTTT.

The CDR3 nucleotides read TGTGCCAGCAGCCCACAGGGGAAGGGTGAAAAACTGTTTTTT. Its translation: CASSPQGKGEKLFF. The V and J genes are TRBV7-6 and TRBJ1-4; TRBD1 matches at 7 bases. Germline CDR1 is SGHVS and CDR2 is FNYEAQ. The CDR3 spans 14 residues. V trimming: 5 bases; J trimming: 7 bases; junction bases outside the gene matches: 7.

This sequence joins TRBV2 and TRBJ1-5, with 7 bases that match TRBD1. CDR1 and CDR2 from the germline V gene are SNHLY and FYNNEI. V was pared by 7 bases and J by 1 base, with 10 bases of the junction left unmatched. The CDR3 runs 16 residues. In DNA, the CDR3 is TGTGCCAGCACCGACCAGGGGGTAAACAGCAATCAGCCCCAGCATTTT. It translates to CASTDQGVNSNQPQHF.

The V and J genes are TRBV6-1 and TRBJ1-1; D call uncertain. The CDR3 extends over 14 amino acids. The V end lost 6 bases, the J end lost 1 base, and 12 bases lay between the germline ends. Germline lookup yields CDR1 MNHNS and CDR2 SASEGT. CDR3 protein: CASRLRTANTEAFF. The CDR3 DNA is TGTGCCAGCAGATTGAGAACCGCGAACACTGAAGCTTTCTTT.

The chain combines TRBV19 with TRBJ2-1, with D perhaps TRBD1 (6 bases). The CDR3 loop spans 15 amino acids. Per germline, CDR1 LNHDA and CDR2 SQIVND (reference sequence). The ends were cut back, 1 base at V and 3 bases at J, with 10 bases in the middle. As DNA, the CDR3 is TGTGCCAGTAGTATAGGGGCAGGGGACTACAATGAGCAGTTCTTC. Translation gives CASSIGAGDYNEQFF.

The V and J genes are TRBV2 and TRBJ2-1; 7 bases match TRBD1. The germline V gene encodes CDR1 SNHLY and CDR2 FYNNEI. The CDR3 runs to 15 residues. J gave up 0 bases and V 7 bases, and 6 bases lay outside the gene matches. This chain's CDR3 is CASTGQSSSYNEQFF. CDR3 DNA: TGTGCCAGCACGGGACAGTCCAGCTCCTACAATGAGCAGTTCTTC.

The rearrangement uses TRBV7-9 and TRBJ1-1; possible D gene TRBD1, 6 bases. This CDR3 spans 14 amino acids. V lost 0 bases, J lost 6 bases, and 11 bases lay in between. Germline V gene sequence: CDR1 SEHNR, CDR2 FQNEAQ (reference sequence). CDR3 in DNA: TGTGCCAGCAGCTTAGCCTCTTCAGGGGCTGAAGCTTTCTTT. Amino acid sequence: CASSLASSGAEAFF.

This chain joins TRBV5-1 and TRBJ2-1; 9 nucleotides match TRBD1. In germline, CDR1 is SGHRS, CDR2 YFSETQ. This CDR3 spans 16 amino acids. With 4 bases clipped from V and 4 bases from J, the junction kept 9 bases outside the gene matches. CDR3 in amino acids: CASSIPGTGSYNEQFF. CDR3 DNA sequence: TGCGCCAGCAGCATCCCCGGGACAGGGAGTTACAATGAGCAGTTCTTC.

V and J are TRBV28 and TRBJ2-7; 9 bases map to TRBD2. Trimming took 5 bases from V and 6 from J; bases not matched to a gene: 11. The germline V gene has CDR1 MDHEN and CDR2 SYDVKM. The CDR3 runs 15 residues. The CDR3 DNA reads as TGTGCCAGCAGTCCCCTCGGGGCGGGAGGGGGCGAGCAGTACTTC. Translation: CASSPLGAGGGEQYF.

The chain recombines TRBV19 with TRBJ1-1; tentative D call: TRBD1 (6 bases). There are 18 residues in the CDR3. Trimming stripped 3 bases from V and 5 bases from J, with 25 bases between. Germline V CDR1 and CDR2: LNHDA, SQIVND (reference sequence). The CDR3 region is CASSMTFRSGGSRTEAFF. The CDR3 bases are TGTGCCAGTAGTATGACTTTTAGGTCGGGGGGCTCGAGAACTGAAGCTTTCTTT.